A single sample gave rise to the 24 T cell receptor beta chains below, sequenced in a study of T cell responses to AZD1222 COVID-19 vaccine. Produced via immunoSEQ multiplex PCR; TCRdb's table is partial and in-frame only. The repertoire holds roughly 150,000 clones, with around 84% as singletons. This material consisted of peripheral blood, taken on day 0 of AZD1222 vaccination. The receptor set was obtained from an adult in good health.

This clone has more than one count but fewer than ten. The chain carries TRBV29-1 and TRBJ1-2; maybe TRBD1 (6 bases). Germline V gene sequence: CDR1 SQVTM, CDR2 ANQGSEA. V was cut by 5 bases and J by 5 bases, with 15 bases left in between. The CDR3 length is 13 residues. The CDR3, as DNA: TGCAGCGTTCCTATCCAGGGGCCATATGGCTACACCTTC. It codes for CSVPIQGPYGYTF.

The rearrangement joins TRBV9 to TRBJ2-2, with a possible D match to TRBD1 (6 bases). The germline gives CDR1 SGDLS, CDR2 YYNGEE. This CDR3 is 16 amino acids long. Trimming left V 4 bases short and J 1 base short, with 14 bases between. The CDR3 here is CASSPSPQGNTGELFF. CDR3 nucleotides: TGTGCCAGCAGCCCCTCCCCACAGGGGAACACCGGGGAGCTGTTTTTT.

CDR3 region: CASSQVNMGFPETQYF. CDR3 nucleotides: TGCGCCAGCAGCCAAGTTAATATGGGATTTCCAGAGACCCAGTACTTC. This rearrangement joins TRBV4-1 to TRBJ2-5; no clear D gene. CDR3 length equals 16 residues. Germline CDR1 MGHRA, CDR2 YSYEKL. V lost 1 base and J lost 4, with 16 bases in between.

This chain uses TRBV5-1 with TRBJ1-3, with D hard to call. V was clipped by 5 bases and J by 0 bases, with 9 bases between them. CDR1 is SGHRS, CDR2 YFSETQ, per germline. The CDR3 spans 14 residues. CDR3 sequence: CASRATYSGNTIYF. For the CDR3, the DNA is TGCGCCAGCAGAGCCACTTACTCTGGAAACACCATATATTTT.

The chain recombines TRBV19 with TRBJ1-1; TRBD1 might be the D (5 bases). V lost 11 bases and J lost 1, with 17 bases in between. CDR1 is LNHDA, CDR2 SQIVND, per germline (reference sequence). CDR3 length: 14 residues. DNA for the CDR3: TGTGCCGTGGCGGGGGTCTCACCGAACACTGAAGCTTTCTTT. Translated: CAVAGVSPNTEAFF.

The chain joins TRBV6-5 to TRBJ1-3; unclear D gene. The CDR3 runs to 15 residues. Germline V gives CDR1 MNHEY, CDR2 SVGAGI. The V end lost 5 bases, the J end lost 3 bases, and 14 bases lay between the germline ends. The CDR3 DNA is TGTGCCAGCAGTAATGGGGTATTAGGTGGAAACACCATATATTTT. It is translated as CASSNGVLGGNTIYF.

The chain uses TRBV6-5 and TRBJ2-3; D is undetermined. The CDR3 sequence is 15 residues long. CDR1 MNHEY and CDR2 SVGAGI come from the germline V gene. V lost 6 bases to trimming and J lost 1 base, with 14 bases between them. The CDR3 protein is CASRFSGDGTDTQYF. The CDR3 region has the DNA TGTGCCAGCAGGTTTAGTGGAGACGGCACAGATACGCAGTATTTT.

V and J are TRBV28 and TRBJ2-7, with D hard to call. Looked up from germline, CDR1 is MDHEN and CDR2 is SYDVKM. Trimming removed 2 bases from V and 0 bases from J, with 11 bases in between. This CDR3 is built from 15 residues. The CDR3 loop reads CASSLDPPTSYEQYF. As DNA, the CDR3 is TGTGCCAGCAGTTTAGACCCCCCGACCTCCTACGAGCAGTACTTC.

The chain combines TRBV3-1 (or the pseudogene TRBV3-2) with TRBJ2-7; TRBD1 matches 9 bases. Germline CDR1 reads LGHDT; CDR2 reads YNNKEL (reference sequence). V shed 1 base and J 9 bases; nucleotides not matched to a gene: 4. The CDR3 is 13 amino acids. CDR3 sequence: CASSQGDRVVQYF. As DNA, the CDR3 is TGTGCCAGCAGCCAAGGGGACAGGGTCGTGCAGTACTTC.

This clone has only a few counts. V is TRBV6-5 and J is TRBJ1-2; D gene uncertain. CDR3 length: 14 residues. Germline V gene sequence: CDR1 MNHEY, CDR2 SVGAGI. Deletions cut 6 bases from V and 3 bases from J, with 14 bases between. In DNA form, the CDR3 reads TGTGCCAGCAGCTCACCGTCGGATCACTATGGCTACACCTTC. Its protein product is CASSSPSDHYGYTF.

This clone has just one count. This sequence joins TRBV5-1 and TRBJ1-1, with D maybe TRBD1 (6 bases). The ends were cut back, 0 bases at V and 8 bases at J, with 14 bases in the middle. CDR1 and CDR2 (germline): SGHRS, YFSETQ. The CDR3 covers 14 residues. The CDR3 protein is CASSLDPGASEAFF. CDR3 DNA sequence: TGCGCCAGCAGCTTGGACCCGGGGGCTTCGGAAGCTTTCTTT.

The CDR3 bases are TGTGCCAGCAGCCCCCCGGGACAGGGGAGAGTAACTGAAGCTTTCTTT. Its protein is CASSPPGQGRVTEAFF. V usage is TRBV5-4 and J usage is TRBJ1-1, with TRBD1 identical over 10 bases. The CDR3 totals 16 residues. Germline loops: CDR1 SGHNT, CDR2 YYREEE (reference sequence). The V and J ends lost 4 bases and 5 bases, in that order; junction bases with no gene match: 11.

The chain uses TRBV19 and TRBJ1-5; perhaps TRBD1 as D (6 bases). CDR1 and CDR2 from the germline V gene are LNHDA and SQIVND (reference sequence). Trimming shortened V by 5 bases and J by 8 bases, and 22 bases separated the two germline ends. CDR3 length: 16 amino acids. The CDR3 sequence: CASSLSAGTNNEPQHF. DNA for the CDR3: TGTGCCAGTAGTCTATCGGCCGGGACAAATAATGAGCCCCAGCATTTT.

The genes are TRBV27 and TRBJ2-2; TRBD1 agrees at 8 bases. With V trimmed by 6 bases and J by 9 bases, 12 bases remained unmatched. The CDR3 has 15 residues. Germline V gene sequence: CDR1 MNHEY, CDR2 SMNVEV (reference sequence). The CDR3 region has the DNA TGTGCCAGCAGGCCTACCGGGACAGGTCACCGGGAGCTGTTTTTT. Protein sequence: CASRPTGTGHRELFF.

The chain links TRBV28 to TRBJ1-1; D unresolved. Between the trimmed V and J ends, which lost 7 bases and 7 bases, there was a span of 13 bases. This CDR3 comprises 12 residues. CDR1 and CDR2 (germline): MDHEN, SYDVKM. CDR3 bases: TGTGCCAGCACCCTGGGGAGGGATGAAGCTTTCTTT. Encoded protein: CASTLGRDEAFF. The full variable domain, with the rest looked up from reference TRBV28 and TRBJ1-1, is DVKVTQSSRYLVKRTGEKVFLECVQDMDHENMFWYRQDPGLGLRLIYFSYDVKMKEKGDIPEGYSVSREKKERFSLILESASTNQTSMYLCASTLGRDEAFFGQGTRLTVV.

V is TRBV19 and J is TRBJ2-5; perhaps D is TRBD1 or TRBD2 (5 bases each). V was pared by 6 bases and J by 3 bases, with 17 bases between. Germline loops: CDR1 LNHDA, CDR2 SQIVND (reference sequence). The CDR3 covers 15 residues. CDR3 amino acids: CASSPPGTPKETQYF. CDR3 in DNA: TGTGCCAGTAGCCCCCCCGGGACCCCCAAAGAGACCCAGTACTTC.

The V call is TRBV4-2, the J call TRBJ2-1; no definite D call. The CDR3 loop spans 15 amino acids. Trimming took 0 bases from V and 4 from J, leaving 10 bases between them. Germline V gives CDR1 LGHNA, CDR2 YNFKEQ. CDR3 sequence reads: CASSQDTPRYNEQFF. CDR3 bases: TGTGCCAGCAGCCAAGATACCCCGAGGTACAATGAGCAGTTCTTC.

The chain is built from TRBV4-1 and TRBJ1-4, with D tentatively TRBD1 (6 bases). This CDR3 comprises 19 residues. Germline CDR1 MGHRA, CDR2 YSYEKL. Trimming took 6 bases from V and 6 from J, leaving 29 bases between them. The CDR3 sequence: CASSLGRDRLAPGDEKLFF. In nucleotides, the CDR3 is TGCGCCAGCAGTTTAGGGAGAGACAGGCTCGCACCGGGGGATGAAAAACTGTTTTTT.

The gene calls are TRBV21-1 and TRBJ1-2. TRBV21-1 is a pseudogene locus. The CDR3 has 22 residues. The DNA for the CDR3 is TGTGCCAGCAGCAAAAATCCCCAAACCCGATATCAGGGGAGGGACAACTTATATGGCTACACCTTC. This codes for CASSKNPQTRYQGRDNLYGYTF.

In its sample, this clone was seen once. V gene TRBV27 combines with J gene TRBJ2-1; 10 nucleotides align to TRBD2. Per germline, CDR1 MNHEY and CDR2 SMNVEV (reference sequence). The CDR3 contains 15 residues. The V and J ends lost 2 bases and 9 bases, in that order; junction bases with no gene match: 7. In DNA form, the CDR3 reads TGTGCCAGCAGTTTAGGTGGACTAGCGGCCGGTGAGCAGTTCTTC. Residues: CASSLGGLAAGEQFF.

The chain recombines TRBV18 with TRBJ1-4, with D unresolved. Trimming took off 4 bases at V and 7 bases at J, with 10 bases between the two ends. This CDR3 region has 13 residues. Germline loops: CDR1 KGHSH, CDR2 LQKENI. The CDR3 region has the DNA TGTGCCAGCTCACTAAGCCAGGTTGAAAAACTGTTTTTT. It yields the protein CASSLSQVEKLFF.

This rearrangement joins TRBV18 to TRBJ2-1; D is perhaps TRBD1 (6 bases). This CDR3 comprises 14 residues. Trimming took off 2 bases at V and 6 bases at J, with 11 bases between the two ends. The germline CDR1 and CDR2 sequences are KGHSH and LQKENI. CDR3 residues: CASSPLGQPNEQFF. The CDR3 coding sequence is TGTGCCAGCTCACCATTAGGACAGCCCAATGAGCAGTTCTTC.

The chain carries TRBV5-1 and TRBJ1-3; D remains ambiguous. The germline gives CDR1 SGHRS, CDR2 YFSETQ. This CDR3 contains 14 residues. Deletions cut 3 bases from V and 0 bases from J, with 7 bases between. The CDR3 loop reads CASSSASSGNTIYF. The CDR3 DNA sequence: TGCGCCAGCAGCTCCGCCAGCTCTGGAAACACCATATATTTT.

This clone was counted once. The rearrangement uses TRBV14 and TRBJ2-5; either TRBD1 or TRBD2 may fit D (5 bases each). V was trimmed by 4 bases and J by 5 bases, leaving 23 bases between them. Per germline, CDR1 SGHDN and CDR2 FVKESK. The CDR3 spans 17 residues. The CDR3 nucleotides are TGTGCCAGCAGCCTACAGCGAGGGACCCTAAGGCATGAGACCCAGTACTTC. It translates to CASSLQRGTLRHETQYF.